This TCR beta chain originates from a study of T cell changes during pregnancy in multiple sclerosis (dated by TCRdb to the late 2010s). Study-level background: In women with multiple sclerosis, the researchers looked at how the T cell repertoire shifted as pregnancy progressed.

Library creation used the immunoSEQ multiplex PCR assay. TCRdb mirrors the immuneACCESS table, restricted to in-frame sequences. Some clones are absent from its copies; in checked studies, under half trace to an unresolved V gene, and the reason for the others is unknown. This sample is represented by about 97,000 clones; around nine tenths of them were singletons. Around 0.76% of the sample is in the top ten clones. As encoded in the germline V gene, CDR1 is MDHEN while CDR2 is SYDVKM. The CDR3 contains 12 residues, cysteine and phenylalanine counted. The DNA shown is the 36-base CDR3, in frame from base 1. Between the V and J ends, shortened by 6 bases and 8 bases respectively, the junction contains 13 bases. To note about this clone: Its cognate antigen has yet to be identified. No base quality information exists; no much larger clone differs at one position.

The sequence is built from TRBV28 and TRBJ1-2, and the D gene may be TRBD1, 6 bases matching. The sequencing here drew on peripheral blood, taken in the second trimester of pregnancy. This TCR was recovered from a female donor in good health, enrolled as a control in a pregnancy study. The CDR3 has the sequence CASRLSGEGYTF. The DNA sequence is given as TGTGCCAGCAGGTTGTCAGGGGAAGGCTACACCTTC.